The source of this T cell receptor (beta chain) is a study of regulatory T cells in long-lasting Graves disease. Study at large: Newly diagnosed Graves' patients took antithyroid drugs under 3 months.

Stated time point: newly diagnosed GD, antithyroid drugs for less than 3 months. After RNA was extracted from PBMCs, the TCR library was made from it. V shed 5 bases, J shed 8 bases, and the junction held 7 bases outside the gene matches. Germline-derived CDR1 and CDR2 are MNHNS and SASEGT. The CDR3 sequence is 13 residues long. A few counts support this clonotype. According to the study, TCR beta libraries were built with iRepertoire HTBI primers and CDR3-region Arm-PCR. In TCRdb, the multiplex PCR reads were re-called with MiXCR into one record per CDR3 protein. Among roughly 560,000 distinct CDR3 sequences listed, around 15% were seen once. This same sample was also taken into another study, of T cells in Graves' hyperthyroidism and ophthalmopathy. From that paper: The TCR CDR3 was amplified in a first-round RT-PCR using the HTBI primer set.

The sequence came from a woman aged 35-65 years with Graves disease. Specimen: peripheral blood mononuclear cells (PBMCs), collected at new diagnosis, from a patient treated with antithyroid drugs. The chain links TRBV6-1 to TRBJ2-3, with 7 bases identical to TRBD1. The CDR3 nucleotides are TGTGCCAGCAGTACGACAGGGTACAGTACGCAGTATTTT. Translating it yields CASSTTGYSTQYF.